Below are 2 T cell receptor beta chains sequenced from a single sample in a study of blood T cell repertoires in COVID-19. Method: immunoSEQ multiplex PCR; TCRdb's copy keeps in-frame clones and lacks some. The sample holds approximately 300,000 clones, around nine tenths seen once. Material: PBMCs or T cells enriched from blood (not recorded which). The receptors were gathered from a woman aged 30 to 39 who had been exposed to COVID-19.

The chain recombines TRBV6-5 with TRBJ1-4, with TRBD1 matching over 8 bases. The length of the CDR3 is 14 residues. V shed 6 bases and J 3 bases; nucleotides not matched to a gene: 3. Germline-derived CDR1 and CDR2 are MNHEY and SVGAGI. The CDR3 sequence: CASRGQVANEKLFF. CDR3 bases: TGTGCCAGCAGGGGACAGGTCGCTAATGAAAAACTGTTTTTT.

In its sample, this clone was seen a few times. The V and J genes are TRBV6-4 and TRBJ1-1; D might be TRBD1 (5 bases). Germline V gives CDR1 MRHNA, CDR2 SNTAGT. CDR3 length equals 14 residues. V lost 3 bases and J lost 3, with 11 bases in between. The CDR3 nucleotides read TGTGCCAGCAGTGAGTCGGGGGGGTACACTGAAGCTTTCTTT. It encodes CASSESGGYTEAFF.